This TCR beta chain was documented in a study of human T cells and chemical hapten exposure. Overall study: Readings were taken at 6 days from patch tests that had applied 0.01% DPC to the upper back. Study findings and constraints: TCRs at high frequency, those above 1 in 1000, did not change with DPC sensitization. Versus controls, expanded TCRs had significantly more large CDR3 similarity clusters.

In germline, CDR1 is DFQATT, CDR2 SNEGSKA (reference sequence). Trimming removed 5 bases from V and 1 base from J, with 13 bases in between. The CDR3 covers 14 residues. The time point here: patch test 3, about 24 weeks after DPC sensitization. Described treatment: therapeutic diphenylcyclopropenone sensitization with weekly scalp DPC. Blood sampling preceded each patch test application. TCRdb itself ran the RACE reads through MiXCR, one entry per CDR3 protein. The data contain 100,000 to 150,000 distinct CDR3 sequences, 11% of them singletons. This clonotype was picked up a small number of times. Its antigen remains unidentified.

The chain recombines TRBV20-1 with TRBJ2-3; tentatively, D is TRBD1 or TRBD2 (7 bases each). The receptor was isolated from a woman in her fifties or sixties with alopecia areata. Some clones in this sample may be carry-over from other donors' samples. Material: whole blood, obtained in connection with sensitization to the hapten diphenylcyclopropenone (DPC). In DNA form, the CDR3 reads TGCAGTGCTCAGGGGGGGTGGGGCACAGATACGCAGTATTTT. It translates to CSAQGGWGTDTQYF.